Presented here are 32 T cell receptor beta chains from one specimen sequenced in a study of T cells in Graves' hyperthyroidism and ophthalmopathy. Amplification of TCR beta CDR3 regions was performed using RNA transcripts as template. Primed by the HTBI set, a first-round RT-PCR was run on the TCR CDR3. TCRdb re-called the multiplex PCR reads with MiXCR, one entry per CDR3 protein. The sample has 700,000 or so distinct CDR3 sequences, less than 20% seen once. The specimen sequenced was blood. These receptors came from a man younger than 35 with Graves' hyperthyroidism.

The chain carries TRBV6-1 and TRBJ2-2; 12 bases map to TRBD2. V was clipped by 4 bases and J by 3 bases; unmatched bases: 6. CDR1 and CDR2 from the germline V gene are MNHNS and SASEGT. The CDR3 spans 17 residues. CDR3 in DNA: TGTGCCAGCAGTGCGACTAGCGGGAGCGCGTACACCGGGGAGCTGTTTTTT. Translation: CASSATSGSAYTGELFF.

This clonotype was picked up many times. The chain is built from TRBV12-5 and TRBJ2-2, with TRBD1 matching over 10 bases. Germline V gene lookup returns CDR1 LGHNT and CDR2 FRNRAP. The CDR3 spans 17 residues. Unmatched junction bases numbered 12, after V lost 7 bases and J lost 4 bases. In DNA form, the CDR3 reads TGTGCTAGTGTCTTGATTACGGGACAGGGGATCACCGGGGAGCTGTTTTTT. Amino acid sequence: CASVLITGQGITGELFF. Variable domain in full (rest from reference TRBV12-5 and TRBJ2-2): DARVTQTPRHKVTEMGQEVTMRCQPILGHNTVFWYRQTMMQGLELLAYFRNRAPLDDSGMPKDRFSAEMPDATLATLKIQPSEPRDSAVYFCASVLITGQGITGELFFGEGSRLTVL.

On this clonotype itself: This could be a read error, since a much larger clone is one nucleotide away. CDR3 nucleotide sequence: TGTGCCAGCAGCTCCCTACTGGCAGATACGCAGCATTTT. This gives the protein CASSSLLADTQHF. The rearrangement links TRBV7-9 to TRBJ2-3; no clear D. The J call could be wrong; TRBJ1-5 is a better fit for the DNA end. Germline V CDR1 and CDR2: SEHNR, FQNEAQ (reference sequence). The CDR3 loop spans 13 amino acids.

This clonotype came up a few times. The chain carries TRBV19 and TRBJ2-2; D is unresolved. The germline CDR1 and CDR2 sequences are LNHDA and SQIVND (reference sequence). Trimming took 4 bases from V and 2 from J, leaving 11 bases between them. This CDR3 has 15 amino acids. This CDR3 is CASSKTDFNTGELFF. The CDR3 DNA sequence: TGTGCCAGTAGTAAGACGGATTTCAACACCGGGGAGCTGTTTTTT.

This clonotype was seen a few times. The chain couples TRBV9 to TRBJ2-7; D ambiguous. Trimming took off 2 bases at V and 5 bases at J, with 14 bases between the two ends. This CDR3 is built from 14 residues. Germline V gene data show CDR1 as SGDLS and CDR2 as YYNGEE. CDR3 nucleotide sequence: TGTGCCAGCAGCGTCCAAGCGCTGGATAACGAGCAGTACTTC. Translating it yields CASSVQALDNEQYF.

The V and J genes are TRBV4-3 and TRBJ1-1; D not resolved. Trimming cost V 0 bases and J 1 base, with 9 bases left between them. CDR1 is LGHNA and CDR2 is YSLEER in the germline V gene. The CDR3 length is 15 residues. The CDR3 loop reads CASSQDVPGNTEAFF. Written as DNA, the CDR3 is TGCGCCAGCAGCCAAGATGTTCCGGGGAACACTGAAGCTTTCTTT.

This clonotype has more than one count but fewer than ten. This sequence joins TRBV4-1 and TRBJ2-7, with D unclear. The germline gives CDR1 MGHRA, CDR2 YSYEKL. V lost 1 base and J lost 2, with 12 bases in between. There are 15 residues in the CDR3. The CDR3 protein is CASSQVDNLAYEQYF. The DNA of the CDR3 is TGCGCCAGCAGCCAAGTTGATAACCTAGCCTACGAGCAGTACTTC.

This clonotype has just a few counts. V gene TRBV27 combines with J gene TRBJ2-1; TRBD1 matches 9 bases. The CDR3 is 17 residues long. CDR1 MNHEY and CDR2 SMNVEV come from the germline V gene (reference sequence). Losses at the gene ends were 4 bases for V and 5 bases for J; bases not matched to a gene: 12. The CDR3 reads CASSSIPGTGRNNEQFF. CDR3 in DNA: TGTGCCAGCAGTTCTATCCCCGGGACAGGGCGAAACAATGAGCAGTTCTTC.

This clonotype showed up many times. The chain uses TRBV2 and TRBJ1-2; possibly TRBD1 for D (6 bases). Germline V gene data show CDR1 as SNHLY and CDR2 as FYNNEI. The CDR3 is made up of 12 amino acids. Trimming took 8 bases from V and 2 from J, leaving 9 bases between them. For the CDR3, the DNA is TGTGCCAGCGGAAGGGGGAACTATGGCTACACCTTC. Translation: CASGRGNYGYTF.

This clonotype has only a few counts. V gene TRBV29-1 combines with J gene TRBJ2-3, with 10 bases identical to TRBD2. Per germline, CDR1 SQVTM and CDR2 ANQGSEA. The V and J ends lost 5 bases and 4 bases, in that order; junction bases with no gene match: 9. The CDR3 has 15 amino acids. The CDR3 sequence is CSVQTSSGSSDTQYF. DNA for the CDR3: TGCAGCGTTCAAACCTCTAGCGGGAGCTCAGATACGCAGTATTTT.

The sample holds a few counts of this clonotype. The rearrangement uses TRBV27 and TRBJ1-2; 12 bases fit TRBD1. The CDR3 is 16 residues long. V was clipped by 3 bases and J by 8 bases; unmatched bases: 10. The germline CDR1 and CDR2 sequences are MNHEY and SMNVEV (reference sequence). CDR3 protein: CASSFVPGQGATGYTF. The CDR3 coding sequence is TGTGCCAGCAGTTTTGTCCCGGGACAGGGGGCGACCGGCTACACCTTC.

The chain uses TRBV6-1 and TRBJ2-1; TRBD2 matches at 7 bases. The CDR3 is 11 amino acids. V lost 5 bases and J lost 12; bases outside the gene matches: 4. Germline CDR1 reads MNHNS; CDR2 reads SASEGT. DNA for the CDR3: TGTGCCAGCAGTTCGGGGGGAGGGCAGTTCTTC. It is translated as CASSSGGGQFF.

The genes are TRBV19 and TRBJ2-2; the D is unclear. From germline, CDR1 is LNHDA and CDR2 SQIVND (reference sequence). V dropped 3 bases and J dropped 1 base, with 12 bases sitting between them. The CDR3 is 16 amino acids. CDR3 in DNA: TGTGCCAGTAGTATGGACGGTTTCGGGAACACCGGGGAGCTGTTTTTT. It codes for CASSMDGFGNTGELFF.

Worth noting for this clonotype: This may stem from a read error, because a much larger clone lies one nucleotide away. Here the CDR3 reads CASSSLTGNTEAFF. In DNA form, the CDR3 reads TGTGCCAGCAGTTCCCTGACAGGGAACACTGAAGCTTTCTTT. The rearrangement uses TRBV2 and TRBJ1-1; TRBD1 is a possible D gene (6 bases). The CDR3 contains 14 residues. The V end was cut by 5 bases, the J end by 1 base, with 11 bases between. Germline assignment: CDR1 SNHLY and CDR2 FYNNEI.

The rearrangement links TRBV20-1 to TRBJ2-5, with 9 bases identical to TRBD1. Germline CDR1 and CDR2: DFQATT and SNEGSKA (reference sequence). V lost 6 bases and J lost 5; bases outside the gene matches: 10. This CDR3 is built from 14 residues. This CDR3 is CSAVRTGDPETQYF. In DNA form, the CDR3 reads TGCAGTGCAGTCAGGACAGGGGACCCTGAGACCCAGTACTTC.

This chain uses TRBV20-1 with TRBJ2-7; 13 bases are a match to TRBD2. With V trimmed by 6 bases and J by 5 bases, 7 bases remained unmatched. CDR1 is DFQATT and CDR2 is SNEGSKA in the germline V gene (reference sequence). The CDR3 is 14 amino acids. The CDR3 loop reads CSAKLAGGRDEQYF. CDR3 nucleotides: TGCAGTGCGAAACTAGCGGGAGGGCGGGACGAGCAGTACTTC.

At least ten counts were recorded for this clonotype. V and J are TRBV7-2 and TRBJ1-1, with D tentatively TRBD1 (5 bases). The CDR3 length is 14 residues. Germline CDR1 SGHTA, CDR2 FQGNSA. The V gene lost 2 bases and the J gene lost 3 bases, with 10 bases spanning the gap. The CDR3 DNA sequence: TGTGCCAGCAGCTTACAGGGCTCGCACACTGAAGCTTTCTTT. Protein product: CASSLQGSHTEAFF. Filled out from reference TRBV7-2 and TRBJ1-1, the complete variable domain reads GAGVSQSPSNKVTEKGKDVELRCDPISGHTALYWYRQSLGQGLEFLIYFQGNSAPDKSGLPSDRFSAERTGGSVSTLTIQRTQQEDSAVYLCASSLQGSHTEAFFGQGTRLTVV.

This clonotype turned up a few times. The chain couples TRBV4-2 to TRBJ1-6; possibly TRBD1 for D (5 bases). The germline V and J ends were trimmed by 2 bases and 7 bases, with 6 bases remaining between them. The germline V gene encodes CDR1 LGHNA and CDR2 YNFKEQ. The CDR3 extends over 13 amino acids. The CDR3 region is CASSQPGNSPLHF. CDR3 coding DNA: TGTGCCAGCAGCCAACCAGGGAATTCACCCCTCCACTTT.

The J gene is TRBJ2-3, the V gene TRBV6-4; 10 bases align to TRBD1. V lost 11 bases and J lost 0; bases outside the gene matches: 11. This CDR3 contains 16 residues. Germline lookup yields CDR1 MRHNA and CDR2 SNTAGT. CDR3 bases: TGTGCCGCCCCGAACCGGGACAGGGGCAGCACAGATACGCAGTATTTT. Translating gives CAAPNRDRGSTDTQYF.

The sample holds many counts of this clonotype. The chain carries TRBV27 and TRBJ2-7, with D possibly TRBD1 on 6 matching bases. The V end lost 0 bases, the J end lost 6 bases, and 12 bases lay between the germline ends. This CDR3 has 14 amino acids. Germline assignment: CDR1 MNHEY and CDR2 SMNVEV (reference sequence). In DNA, the CDR3 is TGTGCCAGCAGTTTATCGGGTCTAGGGGGCGAGCAGTACTTC. This sequence encodes CASSLSGLGGEQYF.

This sequence joins TRBV9 and TRBJ2-7; TRBD2 matches at 13 bases. The germline gives CDR1 SGDLS, CDR2 YYNGEE. The V segment lost 3 bases and the J segment 2 bases; nucleotides outside the gene matches: 2. This CDR3 region has 15 residues. CDR3 coding DNA: TGTGCCAGCAGCGAGGGGACTAGCGGGGCCTACGAGCAGTACTTC. As protein: CASSEGTSGAYEQYF.

The chain links TRBV2 to TRBJ2-7; 9 positions match TRBD1. Germline CDR1 SNHLY, CDR2 FYNNEI. J was trimmed by 3 bases and V by 1 base; bases with no gene match: 1. CDR3 length: 14 residues. CDR3 bases: TGTGCCAGCAGTGAAGAGGGACAGGGCTACGAGCAGTACTTC. Its translation: CASSEEGQGYEQYF.

J is TRBJ1-6 and V is TRBV6-1; TRBD1 might be the D (6 bases). CDR1 and CDR2 from the germline V gene are MNHNS and SASEGT. The CDR3 has 17 residues. With 6 bases removed from V and 1 base from J, the gap between germline ends came to 16 bases. CDR3 nucleotides: TGTGCCAGCAGCCCCCTACTGGGGGCGTCCTATAATTCACCCCTCCACTTT. Protein product: CASSPLLGASYNSPLHF.

This clonotype was observed at least ten times. The chain joins TRBV28 to TRBJ2-5, with D unclear. The CDR3 length is 11 residues. V gave up 4 bases and J gave up 7 bases, with 7 bases separating them. The V gene's germline CDR1 is MDHEN and CDR2 SYDVKM. The DNA of the CDR3 is TGTGCCAGCAGTTCCACCGGGACCCAGTACTTC. Translated, it gives CASSSTGTQYF.

This clonotype appeared many times. This chain links TRBV2 with TRBJ2-1; TRBD1 is a possible D gene (5 bases). The CDR3 has 15 residues. Germline lookup yields CDR1 SNHLY and CDR2 FYNNEI. The V end lost 6 bases, the J end lost 8 bases, and 20 bases lay between the germline ends. CDR3 sequence: CASRDHRSQRDEQFF. As DNA, the CDR3 is TGTGCCAGCAGAGACCACAGGTCCCAAAGGGATGAGCAGTTCTTC.

This clonotype was picked up a small number of times. J is TRBJ2-1 and V is TRBV30, with D possibly TRBD2 on 6 matching bases. Trimming took 5 bases from V and 4 from J, leaving 15 bases between them. The germline CDR1 and CDR2 sequences are GTSNPN and SVGIG (reference sequence). The CDR3 runs to 14 residues. CDR3 sequence: CAWGGGLGYNEQFF. The DNA for the CDR3 is TGTGCCTGGGGTGGGGGACTGGGTTACAATGAGCAGTTCTTC.

This chain uses TRBV28 with TRBJ1-5; D call uncertain. This CDR3 spans 15 amino acids. Germline V CDR1 and CDR2: MDHEN, SYDVKM. V was shortened by 7 bases and J by 6 bases, with 19 bases between the two germline ends. The CDR3 DNA is TGTGCCAGCACCCTTCTGGGGAACCGGCCTCAGCCCCAGCATTTT. Its protein is CASTLLGNRPQPQHF.

This clonotype was counted between two and nine times. The rearrangement links TRBV15 to TRBJ1-2; 7 nucleotides align to TRBD1. CDR3 length: 15 amino acids. Losses at the gene ends were 3 bases for V and 5 bases for J; bases not matched to a gene: 9. The germline V gene has CDR1 LNHNV and CDR2 YYDKDF (reference sequence). The CDR3 protein is CATSRTGHLGYGYTF. As DNA, the CDR3 is TGTGCCACCAGCAGGACAGGGCACCTAGGATATGGCTACACCTTC.

The V gene is TRBV27, the J gene TRBJ1-1; TRBD1 is a possible D gene (5 bases). V gave up 5 bases and J gave up 4 bases, with 14 bases separating them. Germline V lookup: CDR1 MNHEY, CDR2 SMNVEV (reference sequence). This CDR3 spans 14 amino acids. The CDR3 DNA is TGTGCCAGCAGTCCTTACTCGGGGGTCACTGAAGCTTTCTTT. It specifies CASSPYSGVTEAFF.

This clonotype came up many times. This chain connects TRBV6-1 to TRBJ1-5; D unresolved. V was cut by 5 bases and J by 4 bases, with 9 bases left in between. Germline CDR1 and CDR2: MNHNS and SASEGT. CDR3 length: 13 amino acids. DNA for the CDR3: TGTGCCAGCAGTATAACGGGGAATCAGCCCCAGCATTTT. Translating it yields CASSITGNQPQHF.

This clonotype was counted many times. This chain connects TRBV28 to TRBJ2-1; a weak D match, TRBD1 (6 bases). The CDR3 is made up of 11 amino acids. With 4 bases removed from V and 15 bases from J, the gap between germline ends came to 13 bases. From germline, CDR1 is MDHEN and CDR2 SYDVKM. CDR3: CASSSTGYWFF. In DNA form, the CDR3 reads TGTGCCAGCAGTTCCACAGGGTATTGGTTCTTC.

The chain is built from TRBV4-1 and TRBJ2-2; D not certain. The germline V gene has CDR1 MGHRA and CDR2 YSYEKL. This CDR3 has 15 amino acids. V lost 2 bases and J lost 4, with 11 bases in between. DNA for the CDR3: TGCGCCAGCAGCCAATCTCCGAGACCCACCGGGGAGCTGTTTTTT. Amino acids: CASSQSPRPTGELFF.